The 16 T cell receptor beta chains listed next were all sequenced from one sample in a study of blood T cell repertoires in COVID-19. This table comes from immunoSEQ multiplex PCR, and its TCRdb copy is limited to in-frame clones, with some not included. The table has approximately 450,000 clones, 75% to 90% seen once. Material: PBMCs or T cells enriched from blood (not recorded which). The receptor source for this set is a man aged 25-45 years who had recovered from COVID-19.

The chain has TRBV28 and TRBJ2-7, with TRBD2 identical over 8 bases. V dropped 6 bases and J dropped 9; count of bases not matched to a gene: 19. Per germline, CDR1 MDHEN and CDR2 SYDVKM. This CDR3 region has 16 residues. The CDR3 DNA follows: TGTGCCAGCAGCAACCCCGGGACTAGAGAGCGAGGCGGGCAGTACTTC. Translating it yields CASSNPGTRERGGQYF.

For the CDR3, the DNA is TGTGCCAGCAGCCAGGGTTCATTCTCTGGGGCCAACGTCCTGACTTTC. It is translated as CASSQGSFSGANVLTF. The chain links TRBV7-6 to TRBJ2-6; D is possibly TRBD1 (5 bases). Trimming removed 5 bases from V and 0 bases from J, with 11 bases in between. CDR1 SGHVS and CDR2 FNYEAQ come from the germline V gene. The CDR3 is 16 amino acids.

The chain uses TRBV28 and TRBJ2-5, with D uncertain. Trimming cost V 3 bases and J 5 bases, with 10 bases left between them. Per the germline V gene, CDR1 is MDHEN and CDR2 is SYDVKM. The CDR3 extends over 13 amino acids. CDR3 region: CASSFISSETQYF. In nucleotides, the CDR3 is TGTGCCAGCAGTTTCATTAGTTCGGAGACCCAGTACTTC.

The chain carries TRBV5-1 and TRBJ1-1, with 7 nucleotides matching TRBD1. Trimming cost V 0 bases and J 1 base; bases outside gene matches: 3. The CDR3 runs 15 residues. Germline-derived CDR1 and CDR2 are SGHRS and YFSETQ. CDR3 loop: CASSLAPGGNTEAFF. DNA of the CDR3: TGCGCCAGCAGCTTGGCCCCAGGGGGGAACACTGAAGCTTTCTTT.

The chain uses TRBV11-2 and TRBJ1-2; D is undetermined. The CDR3 contains 12 residues. CDR1 SGHAT and CDR2 FQNNGV come from the germline V gene. V lost 5 bases and J lost 3, with 7 bases in between. CDR3 loop: CASSNGDYGYTF. In DNA form, the CDR3 reads TGTGCCAGCAGCAACGGGGACTATGGCTACACCTTC.

This rearrangement joins TRBV12-3 or TRBV12-4 to TRBJ2-1, with 7 bases lining up with TRBD2. The CDR3 totals 11 residues. Losses at the gene ends were 6 bases for V and 15 bases for J; bases not matched to a gene: 8. This CDR3 is CASSSSGTGFF. DNA for the CDR3: TGTGCCAGCAGCTCAAGCGGGACCGGGTTCTTC.

The chain uses TRBV28 and TRBJ1-6; the D gene is possibly TRBD1 (6 bases). Trimming stripped 3 bases from V and 6 bases from J, with 9 bases between. Germline CDR1 and CDR2: MDHEN and SYDVKM. There are 14 residues in the CDR3. For the CDR3, the DNA is TGTGCCAGCAGTTTGGGGGGGCGTAATTCACCCCTCCACTTT. This encodes CASSLGGRNSPLHF. Using reference TRBV28 and TRBJ1-6 for the parts outside the CDR3, the full variable domain is DVKVTQSSRYLVKRTGEKVFLECVQDMDHENMFWYRQDPGLGLRLIYFSYDVKMKEKGDIPEGYSVSREKKERFSLILESASTNQTSMYLCASSLGGRNSPLHFGNGTRLTVT.

V is TRBV4-2 and J is TRBJ2-1; 12 nucleotides match TRBD2. V was clipped by 1 base and J by 7 bases; unmatched bases: 2. The CDR3 runs 15 residues. Germline V gene sequence: CDR1 LGHNA, CDR2 YNFKEQ. CDR3 sequence: CASSQAGLAGNEQFF. The CDR3 DNA reads TGTGCCAGCAGCCAAGCAGGACTAGCGGGAAATGAGCAGTTCTTC.

J is TRBJ1-5 and V is TRBV7-8; no definite D call. Trimming stripped 3 bases from V and 2 bases from J, with 11 bases between. Germline V gene lookup returns CDR1 SGHVS and CDR2 FQNEAQ. The CDR3 runs to 15 residues. The CDR3 coding sequence is TGTGCCAGCAGCTTCGGGTTAAATGGCAATCAGCCCCAGCATTTT. Residues: CASSFGLNGNQPQHF. The variable domain in full, with the rest retrieved from reference TRBV7-8 and TRBJ1-5, is GAGVSQSPRYKVAKRGQDVALRCDPISGHVSLFWYQQALGQGPEFLTYFQNEAQLDKSGLPSDRFFAERPEGSVSTLKIQRTQQEDSAVYLCASSFGLNGNQPQHFGDGTRLSIL.

The chain joins TRBV30 to TRBJ1-5, with D possibly being TRBD1 (5 bases). V lost 2 bases, J lost 0 bases, and 11 bases lay in between. Per germline, CDR1 GTSNPN and CDR2 SVGIG (reference sequence). The CDR3 covers 15 residues. The DNA for the CDR3 is TGTGCCTGGAGTCGACAGTTATCTAGCAATCAGCCCCAGCATTTT. Residues: CAWSRQLSSNQPQHF.

This chain connects TRBV29-1 to TRBJ2-4, with 11 bases matching TRBD2. Unmatched junction bases numbered 9, after V lost 6 bases and J lost 5 bases. The CDR3 runs 15 residues. Germline V gene data show CDR1 as SQVTM and CDR2 as ANQGSEA. CDR3 sequence reads: CSVVPVAGGENIQYF. The CDR3 coding sequence is TGCAGCGTCGTTCCTGTAGCGGGAGGGGAAAACATTCAGTACTTC.

This chain uses TRBV28 with TRBJ2-3; possibly TRBD2 for D (7 bases). Germline V gene lookup returns CDR1 MDHEN and CDR2 SYDVKM. The V and J ends lost 6 bases and 2 bases respectively, with 21 bases between them. The CDR3 is 17 amino acids. This chain's CDR3 is CASSLTRGGGPTDTQYF. CDR3 DNA sequence: TGTGCCAGCAGCCTAACTCGAGGGGGAGGGCCCACAGATACGCAGTATTTT.

The table lists this clone with a count of one. This chain connects TRBV2 to TRBJ2-2; maybe TRBD1 (7 bases). The CDR3 is 14 amino acids. Germline loops: CDR1 SNHLY, CDR2 FYNNEI. V lost 11 bases and J 4 bases, leaving 17 bases between the germline ends. CDR3 in DNA: TGTGCCGAGGGGGGACAGCCGGGCACCGGGGAGCTGTTTTTT. It translates to CAEGGQPGTGELFF.

This sequence joins TRBV27 and TRBJ1-1; 9 nucleotides agree with TRBD1. Germline V gives CDR1 MNHEY, CDR2 SMNVEV (reference sequence). The CDR3 covers 16 residues. V lost 6 bases, J lost 1 base, and 9 bases stayed unmatched. The CDR3 spells CASRPDTTGGNTEAFF. CDR3 coding DNA: TGTGCCAGCAGACCCGATACGACAGGGGGGAACACTGAAGCTTTCTTT.

The chain joins TRBV5-1 to TRBJ2-7; TRBD2 agrees at 7 bases. CDR1 is SGHRS, CDR2 YFSETQ, per germline. V dropped 0 bases and J dropped 2; count of bases not matched to a gene: 5. The CDR3 sequence is 15 residues long. The CDR3 protein is CASSLAGLPTYEQYF. CDR3 sequence (DNA): TGCGCCAGCAGCTTGGCGGGACTACCGACCTACGAGCAGTACTTC. The complete variable domain, with remaining parts taken from reference TRBV5-1 and TRBJ2-7, reads KAGVTQTPRYLIKTRGQQVTLSCSPISGHRSVSWYQQTPGQGLQFLFEYFSETQRNKGNFPGRFSGRQFSNSRSEMNVSTLELGDSALYLCASSLAGLPTYEQYFGPGTRLTVT.

This chain connects TRBV15 to TRBJ2-7, with D possibly being TRBD2 (5 bases). Trimming shortened V by 1 base and J by 7 bases, and 11 bases separated the two germline ends. CDR1 LNHNV and CDR2 YYDKDF come from the germline V gene (reference sequence). The CDR3 runs 13 residues. The CDR3 DNA reads as TGTGCCACCAGCAGAGCTCTGCCGGGAGAGCAGTACTTC. It translates to CATSRALPGEQYF.